This TCR beta chain was sequenced during a study of monozygotic twins with inflammatory bowel disease. The CDR3 is made up of 15 amino acids. Germline CDR1 LNHNV, CDR2 YYDKDF (reference sequence). Study findings and constraints: Versus healthy twins, IBD patients showed fewer clonotypes shared with others, especially with disease activity.

Regarding this clonotype: Its antigen is as yet unknown.

Researchers generated cDNA in eight separate reactions per sample. Template switching incorporated UMIs with a 6-nucleotide sample barcode. Reprocessing the 5' RACE reads, TCRdb reports a single entry for every CDR3 protein and omits DNA. Recorded for this sample: about 110,000 distinct CDR3 sequences. The rearrangement uses TRBV15 and TRBJ1-5. Sequenced sample: blood. The receptor comes from a human donor with ulcerative colitis or Crohn's disease, or a healthy co-twin of an affected twin (not recorded which). CDR3 protein: CATSRDLRSNQPQHF.